This T cell receptor (beta chain) was recovered during a study of blood T cell repertoires in COVID-19. Study-wide context: Donors in the United States, Italy and Spain gave samples during acute or convalescent COVID-19. Sources were T cells, B-cell-depleted T cells, or PBMCs; the material itself was cDNA or gDNA.

As processed by the authors: From reference gene primer amplification, estimates of nucleated cell counts were derived. Sequencing was performed with immunoSEQ multiplex PCR; in TCRdb, only in-frame clones are kept and a portion is missing. The V and J calls and clone size come from that table; D and trimming were worked out from the DNA. The data show roughly 380,000 clones, roughly 86% seen once. The CDR3 length is 15 residues. Germline V gene lookup returns CDR1 KGHSH and CDR2 LQKENI. The J segment lost 3 bases and the V segment lost 3 bases, leaving 3 bases of the junction unmatched. The TCR comes from a human donor with acute or convalescent COVID-19. The donor label of this sample is uncertain. Sequencing used peripheral blood. The V and J genes are TRBV18 and TRBJ2-3; 10 nucleotides match TRBD2. The CDR3 DNA sequence: TGTGCCAGCTCACCTTCGGGACTAGCGACAGATACGCAGTATTTT. It codes for CASSPSGLATDTQYF.